Detailed here is one T cell receptor beta chain. Peripheral blood came from all dose cohorts at three timepoints. Per the germline V gene, CDR1 is SGHDN and CDR2 is FVKESK. This CDR3 is 18 amino acids long. With V trimmed by 4 bases and J by 7 bases, 12 bases remained unmatched. The data stem from a study of OX40 agonist ivuxolimab in advanced cancers. The wider study: Every 2 weeks, ivuxolimab was infused into the patients intravenously at between 0.01 and 10 mg/kg.

TCRdb keeps only in-frame clones here, not all; method: immunoSEQ multiplex PCR. Of about 100,000 clones in the sample, approximately 90% were seen once. The specimen was CD4+ or CD8+ T cells sorted from blood, collected in a trial of the OX40 agonist ivuxolimab. The rearrangement joins TRBV14 to TRBJ2-1, with 14 bases identical to TRBD2. This receptor was obtained from an adult with an advanced solid tumor such as melanoma, head and neck, liver or kidney cancer. The DNA of the CDR3 is TGTGCCAGCAGCCCCGGGACTAGCGGGAGCTGGTGGATTAATGAGCAGTTCTTC. Its protein product is CASSPGTSGSWWINEQFF.